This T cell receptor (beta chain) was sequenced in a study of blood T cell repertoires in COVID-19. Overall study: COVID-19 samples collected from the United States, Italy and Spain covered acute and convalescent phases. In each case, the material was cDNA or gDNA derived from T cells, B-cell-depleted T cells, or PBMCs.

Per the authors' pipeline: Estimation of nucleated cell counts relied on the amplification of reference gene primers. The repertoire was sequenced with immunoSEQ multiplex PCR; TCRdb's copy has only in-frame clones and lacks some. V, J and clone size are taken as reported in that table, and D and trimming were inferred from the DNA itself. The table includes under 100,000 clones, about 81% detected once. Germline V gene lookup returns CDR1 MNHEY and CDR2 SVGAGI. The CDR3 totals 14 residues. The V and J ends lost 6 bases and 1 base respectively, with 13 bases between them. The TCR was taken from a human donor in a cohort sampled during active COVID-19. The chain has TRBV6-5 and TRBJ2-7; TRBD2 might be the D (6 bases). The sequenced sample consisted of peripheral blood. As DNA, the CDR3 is TGTGCCAGCAGCCCGGGACTTTTATCCTACGAGCAGTACTTC. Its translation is CASSPGLLSYEQYF.